These T cell receptor beta chains were read from a single sample in a study of PD-1 blockade in classical Hodgkin lymphoma. Produced via immunoSEQ multiplex PCR; TCRdb's table is partial and in-frame only. Of about 30,000 clones in the sample, roughly nine tenths were seen once. Sequenced: peripheral blood mononuclear cells (PBMCs). These receptor sequences come from a human donor with classical Hodgkin lymphoma. CDR3s include the opening cysteine and the closing phenylalanine or tryptophan. Fields, in order: CDR3 protein, CDR3 DNA, V gene, clone size, D gene, J gene. A D gene is named only where the DNA matches it firmly. Clone size, where shown, is once, few, many, or a class for clones that have expanded.

cdr3_aa: CASSPDSISYNEQFF; cdr3_nt: TGTGCCAGCAGCCCCGACAGCATCTCCTACAATGAGCAGTTCTTC; v_call: TRBV11-2; clone_size: once; d_call: -; j_call: TRBJ2-1
cdr3_aa: CASSPQVGRGYNEQFF; cdr3_nt: TGTGCCAGCTCACCACAGGTCGGGAGGGGCTACAATGAGCAGTTCTTC; v_call: TRBV18; clone_size: once; d_call: TRBD2; j_call: TRBJ2-1
cdr3_aa: CSVVLAGNNEQFF; cdr3_nt: TGCAGCGTTGTTCTAGCGGGGAACAATGAGCAGTTCTTC; v_call: TRBV29-1; clone_size: -; d_call: TRBD2; j_call: TRBJ2-1
cdr3_aa: CASKRQGAGTEAFF; cdr3_nt: TGTGCCAGCAAGCGACAGGGGGCGGGGACTGAAGCTTTCTTT; v_call: TRBV27; clone_size: -; d_call: TRBD1; j_call: TRBJ1-1
cdr3_aa: CASSFAGQGGEKLFF; cdr3_nt: TGTGCCAGCAGTTTCGCGGGACAGGGGGGTGAAAAACTGTTTTTT; v_call: TRBV27; clone_size: -; d_call: TRBD1; j_call: TRBJ1-4
cdr3_aa: CASSRYGLAGAYEQYF; cdr3_nt: TGTGCCAGCAGCCGGTACGGACTAGCGGGAGCGTACGAGCAGTACTTC; v_call: TRBV7-8; clone_size: -; d_call: TRBD2; j_call: TRBJ2-7
cdr3_aa: CASRDSGNYGYTF; cdr3_nt: TGTGCCAGCAGGGACAGTGGTAACTATGGCTACACCTTC; v_call: TRBV6-5; clone_size: -; d_call: -; j_call: TRBJ1-2
cdr3_aa: CSVGTVQETQYF; cdr3_nt: TGCAGCGTGGGGACGGTGCAAGAGACCCAGTACTTC; v_call: TRBV29-1; clone_size: -; d_call: -; j_call: TRBJ2-5
cdr3_aa: CASSLKEIGAYSPYEQYF; cdr3_nt: TGTGCCAGCAGCTTAAAGGAAATCGGGGCCTATAGCCCCTACGAGCAGTACTTC; v_call: TRBV28; clone_size: -; d_call: -; j_call: TRBJ2-7
cdr3_aa: CSVLKRGGNTEAFF; cdr3_nt: TGCAGCGTTCTTAAAAGGGGTGGGAACACTGAAGCTTTCTTT; v_call: TRBV29-1; clone_size: -; d_call: -; j_call: TRBJ1-1
cdr3_aa: CASSLEGQGWRTF; cdr3_nt: TGCGCCAGCAGCTTGGAGGGACAGGGATGGCGAACCTTC; v_call: TRBV5-1; clone_size: -; d_call: TRBD1; j_call: TRBJ1-2
cdr3_aa: CASSLGFRGQRAEAFF; cdr3_nt: TGTGCCAGCAGCTTGGGCTTCAGGGGGCAAAGGGCTGAAGCTTTCTTT; v_call: TRBV11-2; clone_size: -; d_call: TRBD1; j_call: TRBJ1-1
cdr3_aa: CASSSRQGGTDTQYF; cdr3_nt: TGTGCCAGCAGTTCCCGACAGGGGGGCACAGATACGCAGTATTTT; v_call: TRBV28; clone_size: -; d_call: TRBD1; j_call: TRBJ2-3
cdr3_aa: CSVEDSTWSGGEQFF; cdr3_nt: TGCAGCGTTGAAGATAGTACCTGGTCAGGCGGTGAGCAGTTCTTC; v_call: TRBV29-1; clone_size: -; d_call: -; j_call: TRBJ2-1
cdr3_aa: CASSTRDPGRDEQFF; cdr3_nt: TGTGCCAGCAGCACCCGGGACCCAGGGCGGGATGAGCAGTTCTTC; v_call: TRBV9; clone_size: -; d_call: -; j_call: TRBJ2-1
cdr3_aa: CASSYPTSQFPGELFF; cdr3_nt: TGTGCCAGCAGTTACCCGACTAGCCAATTTCCGGGGGAGCTGTTTTTT; v_call: TRBV6-6; clone_size: -; d_call: TRBD2; j_call: TRBJ2-2
cdr3_aa: CASSYLDRYGYTF; cdr3_nt: TGTGCCAGCAGCTACCTTGATCGATATGGCTACACCTTC; v_call: TRBV7-2; clone_size: -; d_call: -; j_call: TRBJ1-2
cdr3_aa: CAISVEGYEQYF; cdr3_nt: TGTGCCATCAGTGTGGAGGGCTACGAGCAGTACTTC; v_call: TRBV10-3; clone_size: -; d_call: -; j_call: TRBJ2-7
cdr3_aa: CASSYNLGVQETQYF; cdr3_nt: TGTGCCAGCAGCTACAACCTAGGGGTACAAGAGACCCAGTACTTC; v_call: TRBV7-2; clone_size: few; d_call: -; j_call: TRBJ2-5
cdr3_aa: CASSGDNEQFF; cdr3_nt: TGCGCCAGCAGTGGGGACAATGAGCAGTTCTTC; v_call: TRBV10-1; clone_size: -; d_call: -; j_call: TRBJ2-1
cdr3_aa: CRPTGRAVSYEQYF; cdr3_nt: TGCAGACCCACGGGCCGGGCTGTATCCTACGAGCAGTACTTC; v_call: TRBV29-1; clone_size: -; d_call: -; j_call: TRBJ2-7
cdr3_aa: CASSLGQGANEQYF; cdr3_nt: TGTGCCAGCAGCTTAGGGCAGGGTGCGAACGAGCAGTACTTC; v_call: TRBV7-8; clone_size: -; d_call: -; j_call: TRBJ2-7
cdr3_aa: CASSLERGNTGELFF; cdr3_nt: TGCGCCAGCAGCTTGGAACGGGGGAACACCGGGGAGCTGTTTTTT; v_call: TRBV5-1; clone_size: -; d_call: -; j_call: TRBJ2-2
cdr3_aa: CASTVTSGLAGVGELFF; cdr3_nt: TGTGCCAGCACCGTAACCTCGGGACTAGCGGGAGTCGGGGAGCTGTTTTTT; v_call: TRBV9; clone_size: -; d_call: TRBD2; j_call: TRBJ2-2
cdr3_aa: CASSEYPGPETQYF; cdr3_nt: TGTGCCAGCAGTGAATACCCAGGCCCAGAGACCCAGTACTTC; v_call: TRBV25-1; clone_size: -; d_call: -; j_call: TRBJ2-5
cdr3_aa: CASSLGLAGVFIADTQYF; cdr3_nt: TGCGCCAGCAGCCTGGGACTAGCGGGAGTTTTTATTGCAGATACGCAGTATTTT; v_call: TRBV5-1; clone_size: -; d_call: TRBD2; j_call: TRBJ2-3
cdr3_aa: CASSLVLLRQGETQYF; cdr3_nt: TGTGCCAGCAGCTTAGTTCTTTTGCGACAGGGTGAGACCCAGTACTTC; v_call: TRBV7-6; clone_size: -; d_call: TRBD1; j_call: TRBJ2-5
cdr3_aa: CSAVGGDVQPQHF; cdr3_nt: TGCAGCGCCGTTGGAGGGGATGTGCAGCCCCAGCATTTT; v_call: TRBV29-1; clone_size: -; d_call: -; j_call: TRBJ1-5
cdr3_aa: CATSREPAPAGNEQYF; cdr3_nt: TGTGCCACCAGCAGAGAACCCGCGCCCGCCGGGAACGAGCAGTACTTC; v_call: TRBV15; clone_size: -; d_call: -; j_call: TRBJ2-7
cdr3_aa: CASAVLSSGNTIYF; cdr3_nt: TGTGCCAGCGCAGTGCTGAGCTCTGGAAACACCATATATTTT; v_call: TRBV2; clone_size: -; d_call: -; j_call: TRBJ1-3
cdr3_aa: CASSQASSGRVTYEQYF; cdr3_nt: TGCGCCAGCAGCCAAGCTTCTAGCGGGAGAGTCACCTACGAGCAGTACTTC; v_call: TRBV4-3; clone_size: -; d_call: TRBD2; j_call: TRBJ2-7
cdr3_aa: CASSHRPGALEKLFF; cdr3_nt: TGCGCCAGCAGCCATAGGCCAGGGGCCCTAGAAAAACTGTTTTTT; v_call: TRBV5-1; clone_size: -; d_call: -; j_call: TRBJ1-4
cdr3_aa: CSVDGPGTGYGYTF; cdr3_nt: TGCAGCGTTGATGGGCCGGGGACCGGGTATGGCTACACCTTC; v_call: TRBV29-1; clone_size: -; d_call: -; j_call: TRBJ1-2
cdr3_aa: CASSYSRVGAAYEQYF; cdr3_nt: TGTGCCAGCAGTTACTCGAGAGTGGGAGCGGCCTACGAGCAGTACTTC; v_call: TRBV6-5; clone_size: few; d_call: -; j_call: TRBJ2-7
cdr3_aa: CASSPVLAGGGEQYF; cdr3_nt: TGTGCCAGCTCACCAGTACTAGCGGGAGGGGGCGAGCAGTACTTC; v_call: TRBV18; clone_size: -; d_call: TRBD2; j_call: TRBJ2-7
cdr3_aa: CASSVADYPDTQYF; cdr3_nt: TGTGCCAGCAGCGTAGCCGACTACCCAGATACGCAGTATTTT; v_call: TRBV9; clone_size: -; d_call: -; j_call: TRBJ2-3
cdr3_aa: CASSPTGWTNEKLFF; cdr3_nt: TGTGCCAGCAGTCCAACAGGGTGGACTAATGAAAAACTGTTTTTT; v_call: TRBV27; clone_size: -; d_call: -; j_call: TRBJ1-4
cdr3_aa: CASLTGNKPQHF; cdr3_nt: TGTGCCAGCCTCACAGGGAATAAGCCCCAGCATTTT; v_call: TRBV28; clone_size: -; d_call: -; j_call: TRBJ1-5
cdr3_aa: CASSSVLAGTYEQYF; cdr3_nt: TGTGCCAGCAGCTCTGTGCTAGCGGGGACCTACGAGCAGTACTTC; v_call: TRBV7-2; clone_size: -; d_call: TRBD2; j_call: TRBJ2-7
cdr3_aa: CASSQGGSYEQYF; cdr3_nt: TGTGCCAGCAGCCAGGGGGGATCCTACGAGCAGTACTTC; v_call: TRBV7-6; clone_size: -; d_call: -; j_call: TRBJ2-7